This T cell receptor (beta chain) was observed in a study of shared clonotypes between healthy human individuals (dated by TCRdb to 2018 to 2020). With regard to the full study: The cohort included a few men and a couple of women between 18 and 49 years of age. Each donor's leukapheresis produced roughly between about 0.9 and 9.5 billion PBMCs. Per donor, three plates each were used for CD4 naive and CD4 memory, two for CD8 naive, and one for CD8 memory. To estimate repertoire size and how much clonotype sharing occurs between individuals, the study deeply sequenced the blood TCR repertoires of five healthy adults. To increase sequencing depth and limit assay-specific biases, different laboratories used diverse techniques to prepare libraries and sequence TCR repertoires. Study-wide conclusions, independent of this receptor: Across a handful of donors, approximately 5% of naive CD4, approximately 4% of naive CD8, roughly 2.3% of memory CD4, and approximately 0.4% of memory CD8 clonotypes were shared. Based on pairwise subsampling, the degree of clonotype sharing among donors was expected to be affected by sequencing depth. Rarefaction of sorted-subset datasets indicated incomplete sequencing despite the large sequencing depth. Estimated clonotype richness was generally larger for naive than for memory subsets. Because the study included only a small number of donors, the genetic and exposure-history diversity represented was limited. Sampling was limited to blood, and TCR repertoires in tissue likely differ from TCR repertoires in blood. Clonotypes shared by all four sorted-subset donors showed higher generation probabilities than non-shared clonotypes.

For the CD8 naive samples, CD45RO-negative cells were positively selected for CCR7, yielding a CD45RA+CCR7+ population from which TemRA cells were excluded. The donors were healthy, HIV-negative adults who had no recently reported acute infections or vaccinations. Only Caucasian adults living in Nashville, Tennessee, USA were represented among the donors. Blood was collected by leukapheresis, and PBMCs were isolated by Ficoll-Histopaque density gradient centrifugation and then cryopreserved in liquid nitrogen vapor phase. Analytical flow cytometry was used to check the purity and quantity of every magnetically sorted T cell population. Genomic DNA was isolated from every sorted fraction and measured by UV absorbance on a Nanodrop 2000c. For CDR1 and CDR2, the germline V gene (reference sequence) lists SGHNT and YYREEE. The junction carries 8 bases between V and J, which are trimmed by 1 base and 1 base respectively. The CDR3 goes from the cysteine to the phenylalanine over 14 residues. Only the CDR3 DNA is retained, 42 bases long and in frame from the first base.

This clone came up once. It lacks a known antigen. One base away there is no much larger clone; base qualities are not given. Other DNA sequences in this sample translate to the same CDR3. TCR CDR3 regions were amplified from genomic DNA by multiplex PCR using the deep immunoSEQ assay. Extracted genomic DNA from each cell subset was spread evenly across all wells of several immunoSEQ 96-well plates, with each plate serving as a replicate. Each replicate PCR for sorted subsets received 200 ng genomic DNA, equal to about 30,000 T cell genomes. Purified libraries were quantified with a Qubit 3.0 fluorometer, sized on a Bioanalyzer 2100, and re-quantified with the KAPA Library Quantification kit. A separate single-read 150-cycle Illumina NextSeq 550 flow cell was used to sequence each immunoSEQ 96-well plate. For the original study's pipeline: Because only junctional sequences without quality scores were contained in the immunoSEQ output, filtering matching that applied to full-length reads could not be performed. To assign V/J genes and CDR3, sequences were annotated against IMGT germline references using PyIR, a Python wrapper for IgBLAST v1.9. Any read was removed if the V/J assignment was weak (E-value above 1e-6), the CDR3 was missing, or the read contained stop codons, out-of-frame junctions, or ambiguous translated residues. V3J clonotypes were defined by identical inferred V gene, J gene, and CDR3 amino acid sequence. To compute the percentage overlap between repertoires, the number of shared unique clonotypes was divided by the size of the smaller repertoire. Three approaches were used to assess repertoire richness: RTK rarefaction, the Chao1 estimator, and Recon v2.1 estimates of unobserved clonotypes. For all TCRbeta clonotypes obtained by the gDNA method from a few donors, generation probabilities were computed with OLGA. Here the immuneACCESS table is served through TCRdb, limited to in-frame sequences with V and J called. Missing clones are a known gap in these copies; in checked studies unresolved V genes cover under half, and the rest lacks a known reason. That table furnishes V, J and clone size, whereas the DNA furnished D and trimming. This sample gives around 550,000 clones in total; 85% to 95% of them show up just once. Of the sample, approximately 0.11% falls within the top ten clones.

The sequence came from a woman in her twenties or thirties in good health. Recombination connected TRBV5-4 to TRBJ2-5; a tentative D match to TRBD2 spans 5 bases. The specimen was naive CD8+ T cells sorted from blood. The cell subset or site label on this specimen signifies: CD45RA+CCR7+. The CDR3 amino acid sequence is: CASSLRAAQETQYF. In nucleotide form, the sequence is TGTGCCAGCAGCTTGAGAGCGGCCCAAGAGACCCAGTACTTC.